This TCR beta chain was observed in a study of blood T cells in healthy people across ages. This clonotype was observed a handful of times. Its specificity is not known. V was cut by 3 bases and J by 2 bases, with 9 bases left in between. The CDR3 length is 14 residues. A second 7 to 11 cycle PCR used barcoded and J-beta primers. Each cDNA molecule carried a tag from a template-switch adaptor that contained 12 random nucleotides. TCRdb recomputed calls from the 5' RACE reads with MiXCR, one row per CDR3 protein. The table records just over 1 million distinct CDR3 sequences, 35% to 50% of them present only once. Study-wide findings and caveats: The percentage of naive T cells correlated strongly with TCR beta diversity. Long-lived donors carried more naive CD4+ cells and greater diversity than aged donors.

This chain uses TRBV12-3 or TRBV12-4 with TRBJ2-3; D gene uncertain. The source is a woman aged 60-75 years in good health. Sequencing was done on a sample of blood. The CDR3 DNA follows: TGTGCCAGCAGTTTTTTAGCAGTCACAGATACGCAGTATTTT. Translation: CASSFLAVTDTQYF.